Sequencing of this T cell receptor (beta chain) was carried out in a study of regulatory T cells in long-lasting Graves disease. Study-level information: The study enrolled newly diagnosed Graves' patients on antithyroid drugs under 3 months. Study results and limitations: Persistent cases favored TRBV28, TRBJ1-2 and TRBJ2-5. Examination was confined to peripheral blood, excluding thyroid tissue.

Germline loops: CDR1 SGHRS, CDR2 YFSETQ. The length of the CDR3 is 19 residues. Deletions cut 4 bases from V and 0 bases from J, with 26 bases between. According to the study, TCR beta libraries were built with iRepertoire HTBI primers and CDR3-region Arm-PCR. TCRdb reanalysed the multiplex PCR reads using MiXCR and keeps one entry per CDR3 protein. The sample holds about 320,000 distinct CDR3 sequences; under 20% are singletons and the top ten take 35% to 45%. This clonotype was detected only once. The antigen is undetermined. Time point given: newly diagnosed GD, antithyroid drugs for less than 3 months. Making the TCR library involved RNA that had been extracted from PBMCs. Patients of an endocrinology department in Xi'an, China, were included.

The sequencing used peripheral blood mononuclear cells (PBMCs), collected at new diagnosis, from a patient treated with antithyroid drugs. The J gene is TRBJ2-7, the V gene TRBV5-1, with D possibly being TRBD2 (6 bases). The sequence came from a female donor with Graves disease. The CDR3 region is CASSLQGGIGGRGSYEQYF. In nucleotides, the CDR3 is TGCGCCAGCAGCCTCCAGGGCGGGATAGGTGGCCGGGGCTCCTACGAGCAGTACTTC. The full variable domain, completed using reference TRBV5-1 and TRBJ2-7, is KAGVTQTPRYLIKTRGQQVTLSCSPISGHRSVSWYQQTPGQGLQFLFEYFSETQRNKGNFPGRFSGRQFSNSRSEMNVSTLELGDSALYLCASSLQGGIGGRGSYEQYFGPGTRLTVT.